A single sample is the source of the 21 T cell receptor beta chains below, sequenced in a study of blood T cells in healthy people across ages. The authors ran a second PCR of roughly 7 to 11 cycles using a sample-barcoded 5' primer and a J-beta primer mix. Each CDR3 protein gets one entry after TCRdb re-called the 5' RACE reads with MiXCR. This table has under 700,000 distinct CDR3 sequences, less than 25% appearing once. These data were also filed under a second study, of T cells of mothers and their children.

Sequencing was done on a sample of blood. The receptors originated from a boy aged 5-17 years in good health.

This clonotype has just a few counts. The rearrangement joins TRBV30 to TRBJ2-7; D uncertain. V was clipped by 0 bases and J by 6 bases, with 3 bases between them. The germline gives CDR1 GTSNPN, CDR2 SVGIG (reference sequence). The CDR3 is 10 amino acids. Here the CDR3 DNA reads TGTGCCTGGAGTGTACGCGAGCAGTACTTC. The encoded protein is CAWSVREQYF.

A few counts support this clonotype. The chain joins TRBV25-1 to TRBJ1-1; D possibly corresponds to TRBD1 (5 bases). The CDR3 is 13 residues long. The V gene's germline CDR1 is MGHDK and CDR2 SYGVNS. The V gene lost 6 bases and the J gene lost 1 base, with 9 bases spanning the gap. The CDR3 loop is CASRSQGNTEAFF. Written as DNA, the CDR3 is TGTGCCAGCAGGAGCCAGGGGAACACTGAAGCTTTCTTT.

J is TRBJ2-1 and V is TRBV29-1; no clear D gene. The CDR3 sequence is 14 residues long. Germline CDR1 and CDR2: SQVTM and ANQGSEA. Trimming left V 6 bases short and J 4 bases short, with 16 bases between. CDR3 nucleotides: TGCAGCGTAAAACCCCAGGTTTGGTACAATGAGCAGTTCTTC. Its protein product is CSVKPQVWYNEQFF.

This clonotype came up a few times. This chain links TRBV4-1 with TRBJ2-5; weak D call: TRBD1 (6 bases). Germline V gives CDR1 MGHRA, CDR2 YSYEKL. The CDR3 has 14 residues. Trimming removed 3 bases from V and 5 bases from J, with 13 bases in between. The CDR3, as DNA: TGCGCCAGCAGCCACGGAACAGGGAAGGAGACCCAGTACTTC. It is translated as CASSHGTGKETQYF.

This clonotype was detected only a few times. This rearrangement joins TRBV7-8 to TRBJ2-6; TRBD1 aligns across 9 bases. In germline, CDR1 is SGHVS, CDR2 FQNEAQ. This CDR3 region has 17 residues. The V and J ends lost 6 bases and 0 bases, in that order; junction bases with no gene match: 6. CDR3 sequence (DNA): TGTGCCAGCAGGTGGGACAGGGTGAACTCTGGGGCCAACGTCCTGACTTTC. Its translation: CASRWDRVNSGANVLTF. The full variable domain, in which reference TRBV7-8 and TRBJ2-6 provide the parts outside the CDR3, is GAGVSQSPRYKVAKRGQDVALRCDPISGHVSLFWYQQALGQGPEFLTYFQNEAQLDKSGLPSDRFFAERPEGSVSTLKIQRTQQEDSAVYLCASRWDRVNSGANVLTFGAGSRLTVL.

This clonotype occurred a few times. The V call is TRBV20-1, the J call TRBJ1-4; D possibly corresponds to TRBD1 (5 bases). V lost 6 bases and J lost 6, with 17 bases in between. The CDR3 runs 14 residues. Germline CDR1 and CDR2: DFQATT and SNEGSKA (reference sequence). The CDR3 DNA reads as TGCAGTGCCTACCCCAGGGATGGAGATGAAAAACTGTTTTTT. It is translated as CSAYPRDGDEKLFF.

In its sample, this clonotype was seen a few times. V gene TRBV20-1 combines with J gene TRBJ1-2; D is undetermined. The CDR3 has 15 residues. Germline CDR1 DFQATT, CDR2 SNEGSKA (reference sequence). DNA of the CDR3: TGCACGACGTCGGACCCCAAAGCGGGTGGCTATGGCTACACCTTC. Amino acids: CTTSDPKAGGYGYTF.

As to this clonotype: At one end the junction does not follow the germline gene, possibly because of a read error. V is TRBV6-5 and J is TRBJ2-3; D remains ambiguous. CDR1 is MNHEY, CDR2 SVGAGI, per germline. The CDR3 runs to 14 residues. The CDR3 is CASSYSGSTDTRYF. CDR3 coding DNA: TGTGCCAGCAGTTACTCGGGCTCCACAGATACGCGGTATTTT.

A word on this clonotype: One end of the junction does not line up with germline, which may come from a read error. This chain links TRBV5-1 with TRBJ2-5, with 7 bases lining up with TRBD1. CDR3 size: 13 residues. CDR1 is SGHRS, CDR2 YFSETQ, per germline. The CDR3: CASSAQGEETQSF. The CDR3 coding sequence is TGCGCCAGCAGCGCCCAGGGGGAAGAGACCCAGTCCTTC.

The chain links TRBV28 to TRBJ2-3; TRBD2 aligns across 8 bases. V lost 1 base to trimming and J lost 4 bases; unmatched junction nucleotides: 10. The germline CDR1 and CDR2 sequences are MDHEN and SYDVKM. The CDR3 runs 17 residues. CDR3: CASSLFPRGGAPDTQYF. CDR3 nucleotide sequence: TGTGCCAGCAGTTTATTCCCTCGGGGGGGGGCACCAGATACGCAGTATTTT.

The V and J genes are TRBV20-1 and TRBJ2-7; D not resolved. CDR3 length equals 15 residues. Germline V gene lookup returns CDR1 DFQATT and CDR2 SNEGSKA (reference sequence). V lost 3 bases and J 2 bases, leaving 17 bases between the germline ends. The CDR3 sequence is CSASGGRSDTYEQYF. In DNA form, the CDR3 reads TGCAGTGCTAGCGGTGGACGGTCAGACACCTACGAGCAGTACTTC.

This clonotype was seen many times. The chain joins TRBV9 to TRBJ2-1; TRBD2 matches at 14 bases. CDR3 length: 17 amino acids. Looked up from germline, CDR1 is SGDLS and CDR2 is YYNGEE. With 5 bases clipped from V and 6 bases from J, the junction kept 10 bases outside the gene matches. This CDR3 reads CASRTSGGDPSGNEQFF. As DNA, the CDR3 is TGTGCCAGCAGGACTAGCGGGGGGGATCCAAGTGGCAATGAGCAGTTCTTC. The whole variable domain, remainder taken from reference TRBV9 and TRBJ2-1, is DSGVTQTPKHLITATGQRVTLRCSPRSGDLSVYWYQQSLDQGLQFLIQYYNGEERAKGNILERFSAQQFPDLHSELNLSSLELGDSALYFCASRTSGGDPSGNEQFFGPGTRLTVL.

A word on this clonotype: A much larger clone sits a single nucleotide away, making a read error possible. CDR3 in amino acids: CASNSGRVANGYAF. CDR3 DNA: TGCGCCAGCAATTCGGGCAGGGTGGCGAATGGCTACGCCTTC. J is TRBJ1-2 and V is TRBV5-1, with TRBD1 as a possible D gene (5 bases). The CDR3 extends over 14 amino acids. The germline V gene encodes CDR1 SGHRS and CDR2 YFSETQ.

The V gene is TRBV10-3, the J gene TRBJ2-7; no clear D gene. The CDR3 extends over 11 amino acids. Trimming cost V 8 bases and J 7 bases, with 12 bases left between them. Germline V gives CDR1 ENHRY, CDR2 SYGVKD. The CDR3 sequence is CAIGDEREQYF. The CDR3 DNA is TGTGCCATCGGGGATGAGCGAGAGCAGTACTTC.

As concerns this clonotype: One end of the junction does not line up with germline, which may come from a read error. The gene calls are TRBV19 and TRBJ1-2; D is undetermined. The CDR3 extends over 15 amino acids. Looked up from germline, CDR1 is LNHDA and CDR2 is SQIVND (reference sequence). CDR3 DNA: TGTGCCGGTAGCCTCGGCTTGGGTTTCAGCTATGGCTACACCTTC. This codes for CAGSLGLGFSYGYTF.

V gene TRBV3-1 combines with J gene TRBJ2-7; 9 nucleotides line up with TRBD2. V lost 1 base to trimming and J lost 2 bases; unmatched junction nucleotides: 0. CDR1 and CDR2 from the germline V gene are LGHDT and YNNKEL (reference sequence). This CDR3 region has 14 residues. The chain's CDR3 is CASSQVAGAYEQYF. The CDR3 DNA follows: TGTGCCAGCAGCCAAGTAGCGGGGGCCTACGAGCAGTACTTC.

The genes are TRBV20-1 and TRBJ1-5; 7 bases align to TRBD1. J gave up 0 bases and V 1 base, and 6 bases lay outside the gene matches. This CDR3 spans 16 amino acids. Germline values: CDR1 DFQATT, CDR2 SNEGSKA (reference sequence). CDR3 sequence reads: CSARVKGGHSNQPQHF. The CDR3 region has the DNA TGCAGTGCTAGAGTCAAAGGGGGCCATAGCAATCAGCCCCAGCATTTT.

In this sample, this clonotype turned up many times. The chain employs TRBV6-6 and TRBJ1-2; possibly TRBD1 for D (6 bases). Deletions cut 6 bases from V and 6 bases from J, with 14 bases between. The CDR3 has 13 amino acids. From germline, CDR1 is MNHNY and CDR2 SVGAGI (reference sequence). Here the CDR3 reads CASSPNRAHGYTF. The CDR3 nucleotides read TGTGCCAGCAGCCCCAACAGGGCCCATGGCTACACCTTC.

V is TRBV6-1 and J is TRBJ2-2; tentatively, D is TRBD1 or TRBD2 (5 bases each). In germline, CDR1 is MNHNS, CDR2 SASEGT. Trimming took off 3 bases at V and 6 bases at J, with 17 bases between the two ends. The CDR3 has 16 amino acids. CDR3 loop: CASSDDLGRGAGELFF. The CDR3 nucleotides are TGTGCCAGCAGTGATGATCTTGGCCGGGGCGCCGGGGAGCTGTTTTTT.

The J gene is TRBJ1-2, the V gene TRBV30; weak D call: TRBD1 (6 bases). The CDR3 consists of 11 residues. Germline values: CDR1 GTSNPN, CDR2 SVGIG (reference sequence). With 8 bases removed from V and 5 bases from J, the gap between germline ends came to 12 bases. The CDR3 loop is CAGTGFYGYTF. DNA for the CDR3: TGTGCCGGCACAGGGTTTTATGGCTACACCTTC.

This clonotype occurred once. A read error may explain this, as a much larger clone is one base away. V usage is TRBV28 and J usage is TRBJ2-5; D is perhaps TRBD2 (6 bases). The CDR3 runs 17 residues. The V gene's germline CDR1 is MDHEN and CDR2 SYDVKM. The CDR3 is CACSLVRGNVYQETQYF. CDR3 sequence (DNA): TGTGCCTGCAGTTTAGTCCGCGGGAACGTGTACCAAGAGACCCAGTACTTC.